The 15 T cell receptor beta chains below come from one sample, sequenced in a study of shared clonotypes between healthy human individuals. Naive CD8 cells comprised CD45RO-negative, CCR7-positively selected cells, excluding terminally differentiated effector memory CD45RA+ cells. The data were produced by immunoSEQ multiplex PCR, yet TCRdb's version contains in-frame clones alone and is incomplete. The repertoire consists of around 2,000,000 clones, with 85% to 95% occurring once and the leading ten covering 1.7%. Sequencing was done on a sample of naive CD8+ T cells from PBMCs. Receptors originate from a man younger than 35 in good health. Some clones in this sample may be carry-over from other donors' samples.

This clone has only one observation. This rearrangement joins TRBV7-2 to TRBJ2-7; the match to TRBD2 covers 7 bases. There are 15 residues in the CDR3. In germline, CDR1 is SGHTA, CDR2 FQGNSA. V lost 1 base to trimming and J lost 0 bases; unmatched junction nucleotides: 3. The CDR3 is CASSLGAGNSYEQYF. Here the CDR3 DNA reads TGTGCCAGCAGCTTAGGAGCGGGAAACTCCTACGAGCAGTACTTC.

The rearrangement links TRBV4-1 to TRBJ2-2, with 10 bases identical to TRBD2. The CDR3 length is 16 residues. V shed 4 bases and J 6 bases; nucleotides not matched to a gene: 8. In germline, CDR1 is MGHRA, CDR2 YSYEKL. CDR3 DNA: TGCGCCAGCAGCCCGGGACTAGCGAGCAATCCCGGGGAGCTGTTTTTT. Its translation: CASSPGLASNPGELFF.

The CDR3 DNA is TGTGCCAGCAGCGTCACGCCGAGCTCCTACAATGAGCAGTTCTTC. Protein product: CASSVTPSSYNEQFF. The chain links TRBV7-3 to TRBJ2-1; D is unclear. This CDR3 is built from 15 residues. V was cut by 5 bases and J by 0 bases, with 11 bases left in between. The germline V gene encodes CDR1 SGHTA and CDR2 FQGTGA.

With regard to this clone: This sample also contains other DNA sequences that code for the same CDR3. The chain employs TRBV27 and TRBJ2-3; D is unclear. Trimming removed 3 bases at V and 2 bases at J, with 6 bases between. This CDR3 has 13 residues. The germline V gene has CDR1 MNHEY and CDR2 SMNVEV (reference sequence). Written as DNA, the CDR3 is TGTGCCAGCAGTTTGTGGGTCACAGATACGCAGTATTTT. Its translation: CASSLWVTDTQYF.

This chain connects TRBV14 to TRBJ2-3; weak D call: TRBD2 (6 bases). The length of the CDR3 is 17 residues. V shed 4 bases and J shed 4 bases, with 21 bases lying between them. Germline values: CDR1 SGHDN, CDR2 FVKESK. This chain's CDR3 is CASSPVAWEANPDTQYF. CDR3 nucleotides: TGTGCCAGCAGCCCGGTGGCGTGGGAGGCGAATCCAGATACGCAGTATTTT.

The chain is built from TRBV11-2 and TRBJ2-1; no definite D call. Trimming cost V 2 bases and J 5 bases, with 22 bases left between them. The CDR3 length is 18 residues. Looked up from germline, CDR1 is SGHAT and CDR2 is FQNNGV. The CDR3 DNA reads as TGTGCCAGCAGCTTACGCGGTCCCGTCATTGCTCACAACAATGAGCAGTTCTTC. This translates into CASSLRGPVIAHNNEQFF.

The CDR3 protein is CASWTGTDTQYF. DNA of the CDR3: TGCGCCAGCTGGACAGGCACAGATACGCAGTATTTT. This chain uses TRBV10-2 with TRBJ2-3; weak D call: TRBD1 (6 bases). Germline values: CDR1 WSHSY, CDR2 SAAADI. The V end was cut by 8 bases, the J end by 1 base, with 7 bases between. The CDR3 is made up of 12 amino acids.

V usage is TRBV5-6 and J usage is TRBJ2-1; possibly TRBD1 for D (6 bases). This CDR3 is built from 12 residues. Germline V gene lookup returns CDR1 SGHDT and CDR2 YYEEEE. The V gene lost 0 bases and the J gene lost 14 bases, with 12 bases spanning the gap. The CDR3 nucleotides read TGTGCCAGCAGCTTGGGAAGGACAGAGGAGTTCTTC. Protein product: CASSLGRTEEFF.

The V and J genes are TRBV28 and TRBJ2-7; 8 bases agree with TRBD2. After removal of 1 base from V and 4 bases from J, the junction contained 3 bases not matched to a gene. The CDR3 totals 14 residues. The germline gives CDR1 MDHEN, CDR2 SYDVKM. The CDR3 region is CASSLSGGRYEQYF. The DNA of the CDR3 is TGTGCCAGCAGTTTATCTGGCGGGAGGTACGAGCAGTACTTC.

In DNA, the CDR3 is TGTGCCAGCAGAGCGCTTAACTATGGCTACACCTTC. This codes for CASRALNYGYTF. The V call is TRBV6-5, the J call TRBJ1-2; D not certain. V lost 6 bases and J 1 base, leaving 6 bases between the germline ends. Germline V lookup: CDR1 MNHEY, CDR2 SVGAGI. There are 12 residues in the CDR3.

The V call is TRBV27, the J call TRBJ2-1; D is possibly TRBD1 or TRBD2 (5 bases each). The V end was cut by 6 bases, the J end by 4 bases, with 13 bases between. CDR1 MNHEY and CDR2 SMNVEV come from the germline V gene (reference sequence). The CDR3 covers 14 residues. Written as DNA, the CDR3 is TGTGCCAGCAGATTGGGACCCCGGTACAATGAGCAGTTCTTC. Translating gives CASRLGPRYNEQFF.

This clone was counted a single time. The chain recombines TRBV5-5 with TRBJ1-4, with 10 bases that match TRBD1. The germline gives CDR1 SGHKS, CDR2 YYEKEE (reference sequence). The junction had 14 bases not matched to a gene; V was cut back by 0 bases and J by 3 bases. The CDR3 runs to 20 residues. The CDR3 spells CASSLVMVGRQGAANEKLFF. The CDR3 DNA reads TGTGCCAGCAGCTTGGTAATGGTGGGAAGACAGGGGGCGGCTAATGAAAAACTGTTTTTT.

The rearrangement links TRBV27 to TRBJ2-5; D gene ambiguous. CDR1 MNHEY and CDR2 SMNVEV come from the germline V gene (reference sequence). The CDR3 contains 13 residues. V was pared by 3 bases and J by 5 bases, with 10 bases between. CDR3 bases: TGTGCCAGCAGTTTGACTGTCCGGGAGACCCAGTACTTC. Protein: CASSLTVRETQYF.

The chain employs TRBV5-8 and TRBJ2-1; D remains ambiguous. The germline V gene has CDR1 SGHTS and CDR2 YDEGEE. V was shortened by 2 bases and J by 7 bases, with 7 bases between the two germline ends. There are 12 residues in the CDR3. The CDR3 DNA sequence: TGTGCCAGCAGCTTATCACTTAATGAGCAGTTCTTC. Its protein is CASSLSLNEQFF. Using reference TRBV5-8 and TRBJ2-1 for the parts outside the CDR3, the full variable domain is EAGVTQSPTHLIKTRGQQATLRCSPISGHTSVYWYQQALGLGLQFLLWYDEGEERNRGNFPPRFSGRQFPNYSSELNVNALELEDSALYLCASSLSLNEQFFGPGTRLTVL.

The chain has TRBV19 and TRBJ2-7; TRBD1 matches 8 bases. V was pared by 3 bases and J by 5 bases, with 6 bases of the junction left unmatched. CDR3 size: 14 residues. In germline, CDR1 is LNHDA, CDR2 SQIVND (reference sequence). CDR3 DNA sequence: TGTGCCAGTAGTATTTGGACAGGGAACAACGAGCAGTACTTC. It translates to CASSIWTGNNEQYF.